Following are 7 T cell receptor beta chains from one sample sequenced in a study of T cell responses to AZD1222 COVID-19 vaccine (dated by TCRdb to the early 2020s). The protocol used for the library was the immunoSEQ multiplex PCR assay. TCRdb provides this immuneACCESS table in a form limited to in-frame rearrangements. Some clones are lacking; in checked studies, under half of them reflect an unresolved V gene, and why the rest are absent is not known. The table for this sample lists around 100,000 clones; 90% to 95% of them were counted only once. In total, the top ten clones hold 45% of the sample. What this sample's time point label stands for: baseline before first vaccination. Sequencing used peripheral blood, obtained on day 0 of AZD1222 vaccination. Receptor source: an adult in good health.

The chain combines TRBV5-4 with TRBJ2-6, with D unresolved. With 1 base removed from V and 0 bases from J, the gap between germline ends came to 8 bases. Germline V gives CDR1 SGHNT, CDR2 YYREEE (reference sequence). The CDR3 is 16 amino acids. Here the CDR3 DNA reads TGTGCCAGCAGCTTGATGAAGCTCTCTGGGGCCAACGTCCTGACTTTC. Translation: CASSLMKLSGANVLTF.

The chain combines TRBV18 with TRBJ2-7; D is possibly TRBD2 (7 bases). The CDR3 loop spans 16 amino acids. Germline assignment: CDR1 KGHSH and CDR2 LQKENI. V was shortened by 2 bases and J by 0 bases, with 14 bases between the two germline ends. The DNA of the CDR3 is TGTGCCAGCTCACCAAGGGGGGGTTCCAGCTCCTACGAGCAGTACTTC. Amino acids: CASSPRGGSSSYEQYF.

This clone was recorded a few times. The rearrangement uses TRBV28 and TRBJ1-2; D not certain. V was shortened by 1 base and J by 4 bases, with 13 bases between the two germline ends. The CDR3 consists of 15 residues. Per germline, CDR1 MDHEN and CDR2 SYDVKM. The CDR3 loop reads CASSLLGRGFYGYTF. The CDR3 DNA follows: TGTGCCAGCAGTTTATTAGGGCGCGGATTCTATGGCTACACCTTC.

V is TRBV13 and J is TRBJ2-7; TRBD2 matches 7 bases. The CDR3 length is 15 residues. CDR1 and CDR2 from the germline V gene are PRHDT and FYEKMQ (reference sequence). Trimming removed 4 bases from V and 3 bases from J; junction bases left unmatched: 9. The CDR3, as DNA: TGTGCCAGCAGCTCCGGGGAGGGACGCAACTACGAGCAGTACTTC. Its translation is CASSSGEGRNYEQYF.

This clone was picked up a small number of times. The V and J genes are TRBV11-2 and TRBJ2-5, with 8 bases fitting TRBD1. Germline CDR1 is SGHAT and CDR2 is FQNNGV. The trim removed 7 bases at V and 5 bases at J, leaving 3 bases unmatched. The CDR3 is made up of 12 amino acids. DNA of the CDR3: TGTGCCAGCAACGACAGGGGCGAGACCCAGTACTTC. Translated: CASNDRGETQYF.

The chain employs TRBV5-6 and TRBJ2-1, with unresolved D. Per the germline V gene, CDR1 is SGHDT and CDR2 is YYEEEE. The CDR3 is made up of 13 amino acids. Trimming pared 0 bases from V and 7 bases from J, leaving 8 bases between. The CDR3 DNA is TGTGCCAGCAGCTTGGGGATTTGGAATGAGCAGTTCTTC. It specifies CASSLGIWNEQFF.

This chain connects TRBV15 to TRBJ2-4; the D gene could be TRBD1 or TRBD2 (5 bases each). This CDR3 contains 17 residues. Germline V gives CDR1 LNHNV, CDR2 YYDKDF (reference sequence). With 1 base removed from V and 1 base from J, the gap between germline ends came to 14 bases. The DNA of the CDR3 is TGTGCCACCAGCAGAGTTTCGGGGACGTCCGCCAAAAACATTCAGTACTTC. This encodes CATSRVSGTSAKNIQYF.